A selection of T cell receptor beta chains follows, all from one sample in a study of blood T cell repertoires in COVID-19. Using immunoSEQ multiplex PCR, the repertoire was profiled, and TCRdb retains in-frame clones only, with some absent. The table has roughly 140,000 clones, more than 75% seen once. The sequenced sample was peripheral blood. These receptors were obtained from a man between 60 and 70 years old with active or convalescent COVID-19. CDR3s include the opening cysteine and the closing phenylalanine or tryptophan. Each record gives: J gene, D gene, V gene, clone size, CDR3 protein, CDR3 DNA. The D gene is left open where the match is weak. Size is stated for part of the rows, as once, few or many counts, or as a class when the clone is expanded.

TRBJ1-2,TRBD1,TRBV15,-,CATSRGGGVGYTF,TGTGCCACCAGCAGAGGAGGGGGCGTTGGCTACACCTTC
TRBJ2-1,TRBD2,TRBV11-2,-,CASSAGTSGYNEQFF,TGTGCCAGCAGCGCCGGGACTAGCGGCTACAATGAGCAGTTCTTC
TRBJ1-5,TRBD1,TRBV29-1,once,CSVRGTGSQPQHF,TGCAGCGTGCGGGGGACAGGGAGTCAGCCCCAGCATTTT
TRBJ2-1,TRBD2,TRBV27,-,CASTGSGRRLNEQFF,TGTGCCAGCACTGGTAGCGGGAGGAGGTTAAATGAGCAGTTCTTC
TRBJ2-3,TRBD2,TRBV7-2,-,CASRSSGRAYDTQYF,TGTGCCAGCAGATCTAGCGGGAGGGCCTATGATACGCAGTATTTT
TRBJ2-7,-,TRBV28,few,CASSSYGAAYEQYF,TGTGCCAGCAGTTCATATGGGGCGGCATACGAGCAGTACTTC
TRBJ2-7,TRBD2,TRBV2,-,CASRVSPSGLRYEQYF,TGTGCCAGCAGAGTTTCTCCTAGCGGTCTTCGGTACGAGCAGTACTTC
TRBJ2-2,TRBD2,TRBV7-2,-,CASRVGGRGNTGELFF,TGTGCCAGCAGAGTCGGCGGGAGGGGGAACACCGGGGAGCTGTTTTTT
TRBJ2-3,TRBD1,TRBV9,-,CASSVRTGRDTQYF,TGTGCCAGCAGCGTCCGGACAGGGAGAGATACGCAGTATTTT
TRBJ1-1,-,TRBV7-3,-,CASSPDGGTEAFF,TGTGCCAGCAGCCCCGACGGCGGCACTGAAGCTTTCTTT
TRBJ2-5,TRBD1,TRBV7-2,-,CASSPGLTGGGETQYF,TGTGCCAGCAGCCCCGGGCTTACAGGGGGAGGAGAGACCCAGTACTTC
TRBJ2-5,-,TRBV2,-,CASSVPPGAETQYF,TGTGCCAGCAGTGTTCCTCCAGGGGCGGAGACCCAGTACTTC
TRBJ2-2,TRBD2,TRBV19,-,CASSNQGGTGELFF,TGTGCCAGTAGTAACCAGGGAGGGACCGGGGAGCTGTTTTTT
TRBJ1-1,-,TRBV2,-,CASSAYSTGTEAFF,TGTGCCAGCAGTGCCTACAGTACTGGCACTGAAGCTTTCTTT
TRBJ1-1,-,TRBV20-1,-,CSASPGTGAFF,TGCAGTGCTAGTCCAGGGACTGGGGCTTTCTTT
TRBJ2-2,-,TRBV6-5,-,CASLPGELFF,TGTGCCAGCCTTCCCGGGGAGCTGTTTTTT
TRBJ1-2,-,TRBV29-1,few,CSSDPTGTYGYTF,TGCAGCTCAGACCCGACAGGAACCTACGGCTACACCTTC
TRBJ2-3,-,TRBV2,-,CASSSPGLRTDTQYF,TGTGCCAGCAGTTCTCCGGGACTTCGCACAGATACGCAGTATTTT
TRBJ1-2,TRBD1,TRBV7-2,once,CASSSSTGFGYTF,TGTGCCAGCAGCTCATCGACAGGGTTCGGCTACACCTTC
TRBJ2-3,-,TRBV11-2,-,CASSLDLTDTQYF,TGTGCCAGCAGCTTAGATCTCACAGATACGCAGTATTTT
TRBJ1-1,TRBD1,TRBV19,-,CASSIRDRLNTEAFF,TGTGCCAGTAGTATCAGGGACAGGTTAAACACTGAAGCTTTCTTT
TRBJ2-4,TRBD2,TRBV6-4,-,CASSDPHGLAGEGGAKNIQYF,TGTGCCAGCAGTGACCCCCACGGACTAGCGGGAGAGGGGGGGGCCAAAAACATTCAGTACTTC
TRBJ1-1,-,TRBV5-6,-,CASSLWAVEAFF,TGTGCCAGCAGCTTGTGGGCAGTTGAAGCTTTCTTT
TRBJ2-7,TRBD1,TRBV10-3,-,CAITILTGSHYEQYF,TGTGCCATCACCATACTGACAGGGTCTCACTACGAGCAGTACTTC
TRBJ1-3,-,TRBV6-6,-,CASSYSGRGNTIYF,TGTGCCAGCAGTTACTCTGGGAGAGGAAACACCATATATTTT
TRBJ2-1,TRBD1,TRBV2,-,CAALGGPINNEQFF,TGTGCCGCATTAGGGGGCCCCATAAACAATGAGCAGTTCTTC
TRBJ1-1,-,TRBV11-3,-,CASSPDKNTEAFF,TGTGCCAGCAGCCCTGACAAGAACACTGAAGCTTTCTTT
TRBJ1-1,-,TRBV5-1,-,CASSLAMGASNTEAFF,TGCGCCAGCAGCTTGGCTATGGGGGCTTCTAACACTGAAGCTTTCTTT
TRBJ2-5,TRBD2,TRBV19,-,CASSMTTSGQETQYF,TGTGCCAGTAGTATGACGACTAGCGGGCAAGAGACCCAGTACTTC
TRBJ2-1,TRBD1,TRBV7-2,-,CASSLGASTRGPLGEQFF,TGTGCCAGCAGCTTAGGTGCTTCTACGAGGGGGCCTCTAGGTGAGCAGTTCTTC
TRBJ2-5,TRBD1,TRBV6-1,-,CASSDDRGRTQYF,TGTGCCAGCAGTGACGACAGGGGAAGGACCCAGTACTTC
TRBJ2-2,TRBD2,TRBV6-2/TRBV6-3,once,CASSIAGSSTGELFF,TGTGCCAGCAGTATAGCGGGCTCATCAACCGGGGAGCTGTTTTTT
TRBJ1-2,TRBD1,TRBV9,-,CASSDDRGLGSYTF,TGTGCCAGCAGCGACGACAGGGGGCTTGGAAGCTACACCTTC
TRBJ2-3,TRBD1,TRBV6-6,once,CASPRRDRGSTDTQYF,TGTGCCAGCCCCCGACGAGACAGGGGAAGCACAGATACGCAGTATTTT
TRBJ2-2,-,TRBV3-1/TRBV3-2,-,CASSQERLAGRTGELFF,TGTGCCAGCAGCCAAGAGAGGCTAGCTGGGCGCACCGGGGAGCTGTTTTTT
TRBJ1-1,-,TRBV19,-,CASILRGEGTEAFF,TGTGCCAGTATTCTTCGGGGGGAAGGGACTGAAGCTTTCTTT
TRBJ1-6,-,TRBV6-5,-,CASKGDNSPLHF,TGTGCCAGCAAGGGGGATAATTCACCCCTCCACTTT
TRBJ2-7,TRBD2,TRBV5-1,-,CASSTRIAGVLNEQYF,TGCGCCAGCAGCACCCGGATAGCGGGAGTCTTAAACGAGCAGTACTTC
TRBJ2-3,TRBD2,TRBV10-3,-,CAISDRGRAGGDTQYF,TGTGCCATCAGTGATCGGGGGAGGGCCGGAGGGGATACGCAGTATTTT
TRBJ1-2,-,TRBV19,-,CASSPRVGFGGYTF,TGTGCCAGTAGTCCGCGGGTCGGGTTTGGTGGCTACACCTTC
TRBJ1-1,-,TRBV5-8,-,CASSPYRVNTEAFF,TGTGCCAGCAGCCCATATCGGGTGAACACTGAAGCTTTCTTT
TRBJ2-7,-,TRBV4-3,once,CASSQDISAEQYF,TGCGCCAGCAGCCAAGATATAAGCGCCGAGCAGTACTTC
TRBJ2-1,TRBD2,TRBV29-1,-,CSVGRTSVNEQFF,TGCAGCGTCGGGAGAACTAGCGTCAATGAGCAGTTCTTC
TRBJ2-3,TRBD2,TRBV28,-,CASSAPAGDADTQYF,TGTGCCAGCAGTGCCCCGGCGGGAGACGCAGATACGCAGTATTTT
TRBJ2-7,TRBD1,TRBV7-3,-,CASSSTGSEQYF,TGTGCCAGCAGCTCGACAGGGAGCGAGCAGTACTTC
TRBJ1-2,-,TRBV4-3,few,CASSQDFEVGGYTF,TGCGCCAGCAGCCAAGATTTTGAGGTCGGTGGCTACACCTTC
TRBJ2-5,TRBD2,TRBV7-9,-,CASSPRGLDGQETQYF,TGTGCCAGCAGCCCAAGGGGACTAGACGGCCAGGAGACCCAGTACTTC
TRBJ1-2,-,TRBV11-2,few,CASSLRGDTNYGYTF,TGTGCCAGCAGCTTAAGGGGCGATACCAACTATGGCTACACCTTC
TRBJ1-2,TRBD1,TRBV14,-,CASSRQGTNYGYTF,TGTGCCAGCAGCCGACAGGGGACGAACTATGGCTACACCTTC
TRBJ2-1,TRBD1,TRBV20-1,-,CSASLGTGADNEQFF,TGCAGTGCTAGTTTGGGGACAGGGGCGGACAATGAGCAGTTCTTC
TRBJ2-1,TRBD2,TRBV5-5,-,CASSFRWLAGAYNEQFF,TGTGCCAGCAGCTTTCGTTGGCTAGCGGGAGCCTACAATGAGCAGTTCTTC
TRBJ1-5,-,TRBV6-6,-,CASLLDRYSNQPQHF,TGTGCCAGCCTACTAGACAGGTATAGCAATCAGCCCCAGCATTTT
TRBJ2-7,-,TRBV6-1,-,CASSEAMGGVPWEQYF,TGTGCCAGCAGTGAAGCGATGGGCGGGGTCCCCTGGGAGCAGTACTTC
TRBJ2-7,-,TRBV28,-,CASSTPSGYYEQYF,TGTGCCAGCAGCACCCCCAGCGGATACTACGAGCAGTACTTC
TRBJ1-5,-,TRBV12-3/TRBV12-4,-,CASSLYSNQPQHF,TGTGCCAGCAGCTTATATAGCAATCAGCCCCAGCATTTT
TRBJ1-2,-,TRBV2,-,CASTRQEYGYTF,TGTGCCAGCACCAGACAGGAATATGGCTACACCTTC
TRBJ2-2,TRBD2,TRBV4-2,-,CASSPGTSGSSGELFF,TGTGCCAGCAGCCCGGGGACTAGCGGGAGCTCCGGGGAGCTGTTTTTT
TRBJ2-2,TRBD2,TRBV27,-,CASSPYSGGELFF,TGTGCCAGCAGTCCCTATAGCGGGGGGGAGCTGTTTTTT
TRBJ2-3,TRBD1,TRBV5-1,-,CASSLPDRATQYF,TGCGCCAGCAGCTTACCAGACAGGGCCACGCAGTATTTT
TRBJ1-4,-,TRBV27,-,CASSLSYKQRLFF,TGTGCCAGCAGTTTATCGTATAAGCAAAGACTGTTTTTT